The 14 T cell receptor beta chains listed next were all sequenced from one sample in a study of cytomegalovirus exposure and HLA in healthy donors. PCR used 60 Vbeta primers and 13 Jbeta primers. Data came from immunoSEQ multiplex PCR; TCRdb stores just in-frame clones and leaves some out. The table records fewer than 150,000 clones, 78% of them present only once. What was sequenced was PBMCs. These receptors all come from a male donor in good health and CMV-seronegative.

This clone was seen a few times. This chain joins TRBV14 and TRBJ1-4, with D tentatively TRBD1 (5 bases). The CDR3 is 14 residues long. The V gene's germline CDR1 is SGHDN and CDR2 FVKESK. Trimming pared 1 base from V and 8 bases from J, leaving 11 bases between. The CDR3 reads CASSQGIWGEKLFF. The CDR3, as DNA: TGTGCCAGCAGCCAAGGGATCTGGGGCGAAAAACTGTTTTTT.

This clone has only a few counts. The CDR3 loop is CSVVRVAGVTDTQYF. In DNA form, the CDR3 reads TGCAGCGTTGTCCGGGTAGCGGGGGTGACAGATACGCAGTATTTT. The genes are TRBV29-1 and TRBJ2-3; TRBD2 matches 9 bases. J gave up 3 bases and V 4 bases, and 8 bases lay outside the gene matches. The CDR3 contains 15 residues. In germline, CDR1 is SQVTM, CDR2 ANQGSEA.

The gene calls are TRBV11-2 and TRBJ2-7; TRBD1 matches at 9 bases. CDR1 and CDR2 from the germline V gene are SGHAT and FQNNGV. This CDR3 has 16 amino acids. The V and J ends lost 2 bases and 5 bases, in that order; junction bases with no gene match: 10. In nucleotides, the CDR3 is TGTGCCAGCAGCTTAATAGCCGGGACAGGGTTCAACGAGCAGTACTTC. Translated: CASSLIAGTGFNEQYF. Combining the CDR3 with reference TRBV11-2 and TRBJ2-7 gives the whole variable domain EAGVAQSPRYKIIEKRQSVAFWCNPISGHATLYWYQQILGQGPKLLIQFQNNGVVDDSQLPKDRFSAERLKGVDSTLKIQPAKLEDSAVYLCASSLIAGTGFNEQYFGPGTRLTVT.

The chain links TRBV13 to TRBJ2-4; a weak D match, TRBD2 (6 bases). The CDR3 totals 20 residues. V dropped 2 bases and J dropped 0 bases, with 23 bases sitting between them. CDR1 and CDR2 from the germline V gene are PRHDT and FYEKMQ (reference sequence). The CDR3, as DNA: TGTGCCAGCAGCTTAATTATTAGCGGACCACAGAATATAGCCAAAAACATTCAGTACTTC. Amino acids: CASSLIISGPQNIAKNIQYF.

This clone was recorded a few times. The V call is TRBV2, the J call TRBJ2-3; D is perhaps TRBD2 (6 bases). CDR3 length: 16 residues. Trimming shortened V by 5 bases and J by 6 bases, and 21 bases separated the two germline ends. CDR1 and CDR2 (germline): SNHLY, FYNNEI. The CDR3 sequence: CASSSGTPQGVDTQYF. CDR3 DNA sequence: TGTGCCAGCAGTTCCGGGACTCCCCAGGGTGTTGATACGCAGTATTTT.

This chain joins TRBV6-5 and TRBJ2-1; TRBD1 matches at 9 bases. This CDR3 is built from 14 residues. After removal of 7 bases from V and 4 bases from J, the junction contained 5 bases not matched to a gene. CDR1 is MNHEY and CDR2 is SVGAGI in the germline V gene. Here the CDR3 DNA reads TGTGCCAGCACCCGGGACAGGGTTTACAATGAGCAGTTCTTC. Residues: CASTRDRVYNEQFF.

The V call is TRBV25-1, the J call TRBJ1-2, with 7 bases identical to TRBD1. CDR1 is MGHDK and CDR2 is SYGVNS in the germline V gene. The CDR3 runs 14 residues. V lost 4 bases to trimming and J lost 8 bases; unmatched junction nucleotides: 10. Here the CDR3 reads CASSVGAGTVGYTF. CDR3 nucleotides: TGTGCCAGCAGTGTCGGGGCCGGGACAGTCGGCTACACCTTC.

V usage is TRBV5-5 and J usage is TRBJ1-6; D unresolved. V lost 4 bases, J lost 0 bases, and 11 bases lay in between. The CDR3 contains 16 residues. Per germline, CDR1 SGHKS and CDR2 YYEKEE (reference sequence). The DNA for the CDR3 is TGTGCCAGCAGCCTAGATAGGAGCTCCTATAATTCACCCCTCCACTTT. Encoded protein: CASSLDRSSYNSPLHF.

The chain is built from TRBV27 and TRBJ1-1; no clear D gene. CDR1 is MNHEY and CDR2 is SMNVEV in the germline V gene (reference sequence). Trimming pared 6 bases from V and 0 bases from J, leaving 14 bases between. The CDR3 is 15 residues long. CDR3 protein: CASRNRIFLNTEAFF. The CDR3 DNA is TGTGCCAGCAGGAACAGAATTTTCTTGAACACTGAAGCTTTCTTT.

The V call is TRBV30, the J call TRBJ2-2, with D unclear. V lost 1 base to trimming and J lost 2 bases, with 5 bases between them. Per germline, CDR1 GTSNPN and CDR2 SVGIG (reference sequence). The CDR3 length is 13 residues. CDR3 in amino acids: CAWSGSNTGELFF. Written as DNA, the CDR3 is TGTGCCTGGAGTGGCAGTAACACCGGGGAGCTGTTTTTT.

This chain joins TRBV10-2 and TRBJ1-3, with D possibly matching TRBD1 (6 bases). The CDR3 covers 17 residues. From germline, CDR1 is WSHSY and CDR2 SAAADI. V lost 5 bases to trimming and J lost 0 bases, with 17 bases between them. The DNA for the CDR3 is TGCGCCAGCAGTTCATCGGGACACCAGAGCTCTGGAAACACCATATATTTT. Its translation: CASSSSGHQSSGNTIYF.

This clone was seen only a few times. J is TRBJ2-7 and V is TRBV5-5, with 10 bases identical to TRBD1. Germline CDR1 SGHKS, CDR2 YYEKEE (reference sequence). The CDR3 runs 19 residues. Losses at the gene ends were 0 bases for V and 2 bases for J; bases not matched to a gene: 14. The CDR3 DNA is TGTGCCAGCAGCTTGGTTCTGGGGCTGAGAGGACAGGGGGCCTACGAGCAGTACTTC. Translated, it gives CASSLVLGLRGQGAYEQYF.

This sequence joins TRBV4-1 and TRBJ2-6; D remains ambiguous. The CDR3 sequence is 18 residues long. Germline lookup yields CDR1 MGHRA and CDR2 YSYEKL. The ends were cut back, 2 bases at V and 0 bases at J, with 14 bases in the middle. The chain's CDR3 is CASSQTPGASSGANVLTF. CDR3 in DNA: TGCGCCAGCAGCCAAACCCCAGGTGCCAGCTCTGGGGCCAACGTCCTGACTTTC.

Regarding this clone: The sample has other DNA sequences that encode this CDR3 too. CDR3 in amino acids: CASSISGGTNTEAFF. DNA for the CDR3: TGTGCCAGTAGTATAAGTGGAGGAACTAACACTGAAGCTTTCTTT. The V and J genes are TRBV19 and TRBJ1-1; the D is unclear. Between the trimmed V and J ends, which lost 2 bases and 2 bases, there was a span of 12 bases. CDR3 size: 15 residues. The V gene's germline CDR1 is LNHDA and CDR2 SQIVND (reference sequence).